Shown below are 9 T cell receptor beta chains from a single sample sequenced in a study of cytomegalovirus exposure and HLA in healthy donors. With 60 Vbeta and 13 Jbeta primers, the PCR was carried out. Measured with immunoSEQ multiplex PCR; TCRdb has only the in-frame clones, and not every one. The profile shows about 98,000 clones, approximately 72% of them singletons. Material for sequencing was PBMCs. These receptors were collected from a man aged 18 to 29 in good health and CMV-seropositive.

V gene TRBV6-5 combines with J gene TRBJ2-7, with unresolved D. This CDR3 contains 14 residues. Germline lookup yields CDR1 MNHEY and CDR2 SVGAGI. V was pared by 2 bases and J by 1 base, with 9 bases between. The CDR3 spells CASSYRSHSYEQYF. The CDR3 nucleotides are TGTGCCAGCAGTTACCGGAGCCATTCCTACGAGCAGTACTTC.

The chain employs TRBV6-4 and TRBJ1-1, with 8 nucleotides matching TRBD1. V dropped 6 bases and J dropped 5; count of bases not matched to a gene: 2. The CDR3 runs to 12 residues. CDR1 is MRHNA and CDR2 is SNTAGT in the germline V gene. The CDR3 DNA reads TGTGCCAGCAGACAGGGGGGAACTGAAGCTTTCTTT. Translated: CASRQGGTEAFF.

The chain links TRBV7-9 to TRBJ2-7; perhaps TRBD1 as D (6 bases). The V gene's germline CDR1 is SEHNR and CDR2 FQNEAQ (reference sequence). The CDR3 is made up of 13 amino acids. Trimming removed 6 bases from V and 3 bases from J, with 12 bases in between. The CDR3 is CASSKDSDYEQYF. The CDR3 DNA reads as TGTGCCAGCAGTAAGGACAGCGACTACGAGCAGTACTTC.

The chain recombines TRBV11-2 with TRBJ2-3; possibly TRBD1 for D (6 bases). V dropped 0 bases and J dropped 5 bases, with 15 bases sitting between them. Germline V gives CDR1 SGHAT, CDR2 FQNNGV. This CDR3 has 16 amino acids. The CDR3 DNA follows: TGTGCCAGCAGCTTAGATCTGGGGGCCGGCGGAGATACGCAGTATTTT. This encodes CASSLDLGAGGDTQYF.

J is TRBJ1-6 and V is TRBV13; a possible D gene is TRBD1 (5 bases). Germline V gene sequence: CDR1 PRHDT, CDR2 FYEKMQ (reference sequence). Trimming stripped 0 bases from V and 8 bases from J, with 8 bases between. The CDR3 is 14 amino acids. The CDR3 loop is CASSLGDTDSPLHF. CDR3 bases: TGTGCCAGCAGCTTAGGGGACACAGATTCACCCCTCCACTTT. Full variable domain (missing parts from reference TRBV13 and TRBJ1-6): AAGVIQSPRHLIKEKRETATLKCYPIPRHDTVYWYQQGPGQDPQFLISFYEKMQSDKGSIPDRFSAQQFSDYHSELNMSSLELGDSALYFCASSLGDTDSPLHFGNGTRLTVT.

The rearrangement links TRBV28 to TRBJ2-4; D may be TRBD1 (5 bases). Looked up from germline, CDR1 is MDHEN and CDR2 is SYDVKM. There are 16 residues in the CDR3. The V gene lost 6 bases and the J gene lost 0 bases, with 15 bases spanning the gap. The CDR3 spells CASSRLTDLAKNIQYF. The CDR3 DNA reads TGTGCCAGCAGCCGACTGACAGATCTAGCCAAAAACATTCAGTACTTC.

The chain is built from TRBV14 and TRBJ1-1, with D possibly TRBD1 on 6 matching bases. The V and J ends lost 4 bases and 3 bases respectively, with 15 bases between them. The CDR3 has 15 amino acids. Germline assignment: CDR1 SGHDN and CDR2 FVKESK. The CDR3 DNA is TGTGCCAGCAGCCTACCAGGGGTTTTCGACACTGAAGCTTTCTTT. Protein sequence: CASSLPGVFDTEAFF.

Only a few counts were recorded for this clone. This chain connects TRBV6-1 to TRBJ2-3; D is possibly TRBD2 (5 bases). Trimming removed 7 bases at V and 2 bases at J, with 13 bases between. The CDR3 length is 14 residues. Germline lookup yields CDR1 MNHNS and CDR2 SASEGT. The CDR3 DNA follows: TGTGCCAGCAAAATGGACGGGGTCACAGATACGCAGTATTTT. Residues: CASKMDGVTDTQYF.

This rearrangement joins TRBV7-4 to TRBJ2-5; TRBD1 matches 7 bases. Germline-derived CDR1 and CDR2 are SGHVT and SQSDAQ. The CDR3 has 16 residues. V shed 7 bases and J 5 bases; nucleotides not matched to a gene: 16. Here the CDR3 reads CASIPIERGRQETQYF. The CDR3 DNA follows: TGTGCCAGCATTCCCATCGAGAGGGGGCGGCAGGAGACCCAGTACTTC.